This T cell receptor (beta chain) was identified in a study of blood T cell repertoires in COVID-19 (dated by TCRdb to about 2020). Some background on the complete study: Samples covering the acute and convalescent phases of COVID-19 were provided by collaborators in the United States, Italy and Spain. The prospective study material was composed of cDNA or gDNA derived from T cells, B-cell-depleted T cells, or PBMCs. Subjects who had been exposed to COVID-19, were actively infected with it, or had recovered from it provided the deeply sampled blood TCRbeta repertoires that made up the dataset. The repertoires were released in a freely available public database meant as a resource for research on the immune response to SARS-CoV-2. Samples came from the ongoing ImmuneRACE study (first 160 participants) plus 1,254 subjects from 6 global collaborators. A de-identified subject ID, COVID-19 status, age in years and sex were almost always included in the sample metadata. Where HLA class I and class II types were available, the types were taken from metadata supplied by the sample provider, not from assay-based typing.

Comments on this clone: This receptor's antigen is unknown. One base away there is no much larger clone; base qualities are not given.

General study outcomes and caveats: The amount of clinical and demographic metadata varied by source and participant and was provided uncurated.

A second Seattle source provided samples from volunteer blood donors who had recovered from COVID-19. Collaborating institutions collected whole blood in K2EDTA tubes following their own protocols. Collaborator samples were shipped for TCRbeta analysis as frozen whole blood, isolated PBMCs, or DNA extracted from either sample type. TCRbeta CDR3 regions were amplified from genomic DNA by means of the immunoSEQ Assay, a bias-controlled multiplex PCR. In the authors' own workflow: The number of nucleated cells in each sample was estimated from the amplification of reference gene primers within the assay. Sequence reads were collapsed and filtered to measure the absolute abundance of every unique TCRbeta CDR3 rearrangement. For each sample, productive Simpson clonality was calculated as the square root of Simpson's diversity index across productive rearrangements. TCRdb took over this immuneACCESS table, retaining in-frame rearrangements with V and J assigned. Such tables are incomplete; in checked studies, under half of the missing clones stem from an unresolved V gene, and the remainder is unexplained. V, J and clone size were drawn from that table, and D and trimming were deduced from the DNA. In this sample the table shows around 230,000 clones, about nine tenths of which occur a single time. The top ten constitute 2.2% of the sample.

CDR1 LGHNA and CDR2 YNFKEQ were looked up in the germline V gene. Taken from cysteine to phenylalanine, the CDR3 has 17 residues. CDR3 DNA only is kept here, 51 bases in frame from base 1. Trimming accounts for 0 bases at V and 4 bases at J, while the number of junction bases matched to no gene is 10. The sequence is built from TRBV4-2 and TRBJ2-3, and TRBD2 matches 7 of the central bases. The sample taken for sequencing was peripheral blood. This sequence was found in a young man who had recovered from COVID-19. The CDR3 reads CASSQESPGGGADTQYF. The sequenced DNA: TGTGCCAGCAGCCAAGAGAGTCCGGGAGGAGGGGCAGATACGCAGTATTTT.